This T cell receptor (beta chain) was sequenced in a study of patients and donors after allogeneic stem cell transplantation. Between the trimmed V and J ends, which lost 9 bases and 3 bases, there was a span of 21 bases. Germline V lookup: CDR1 MNHEY, CDR2 SVGAGI. This CDR3 comprises 15 residues. TCRdb passed the RT-PCR reads through MiXCR, listing each CDR3 protein once. The sample has over 200,000 distinct CDR3 sequences; around two fifths are singletons. This rearrangement joins TRBV6-5 to TRBJ2-7; D gene unclear. The receptor was derived from a human donor who was either an allogeneic HSCT recipient or a stem cell or donor lymphocyte infusion donor (not recorded which). It is not recorded whose cells these are; they may come from a transplant donor. What was sequenced was blood, either unsorted or a sorted T cell fraction (not recorded which). The CDR3 DNA is TGTGCCAGTAGATCCAAGGGATCGGCTTTCTACGAGCAGTACTTC. This encodes CASRSKGSAFYEQYF.